This T cell receptor beta chain emerged from a study of shared clonotypes between healthy human individuals. The CDR3 contains 17 residues. The germline CDR1 and CDR2 sequences are MDHEN and SYDVKM. V was clipped by 2 bases and J by 1 base; unmatched bases: 8. Only in-frame clones appear in the TCRdb table, and some are missing; sequencing was by immunoSEQ multiplex PCR. The repertoire holds roughly 2.5 million clones, roughly 92% seen once, with under 0.15% in the top ten. J is TRBJ2-3 and V is TRBV28, with 8 bases identical to TRBD2. Material: naive CD4+ T cells sorted from blood. Subset reported: CD45RA+ positively selected. This clonotype originated in a young man in good health. CDR3 amino acids: CASSLRGGSGGTDTQYF. CDR3 bases: TGTGCCAGCAGTTTACGAGGGGGTAGCGGGGGCACAGATACGCAGTATTTT.